This T cell receptor (beta chain) was captured in a study of cytomegalovirus exposure and HLA in healthy donors (dated by TCRdb to about 2017). Some background on the complete study: In an earlier analysis of about 560 of the donors, around 300 Gb of sequence data and approximately 100 million unique TCR beta sequences from about 179 million T cells were reported. The study combined high-throughput TCR immunosequencing, statistical association of individual TCRs with disease status, and machine learning to predict cytomegalovirus infection status. Rather than drawing on any new phenotypic data, the later analysis identified candidate immune exposures from TCR beta sequences and the way those sequences occurred across donors. Approximately 310 gigabases of sequencing data and tens of millions of unique TCR sequences were included in an early release covering roughly 600 HLA-typed donors. Donor age, sex, ethnicity and CMV serostatus were compiled alongside the repertoire data. The aim of the study was to test whether cataloging public T cell receptors could identify signatures of past pathogen exposure. In a later analysis, previously published TCR beta repertoires from about 640 donors were re-analyzed and high-resolution HLA genotyping was added so that TCR occurrence patterns could be studied. Genome-wide SNP genotypes for about 55% of the roughly 670 donors were used in a later genetic analysis, which treated that subset as a discovery cohort. Typing coverage differed by locus: A, B, C, DRB1 and DQB1 were typed in roughly 629-640 donors, DQA1 in 500 to 550, DPA1 in 600 to 610, and DPB1 in roughly 470. The study profiled the T cell repertoires of hundreds of subjects by immunosequencing and related them to cytomegalovirus serostatus. An earlier analysis of 587 of the donors used high-throughput TCR beta sequencing to judge whether each TCR beta V gene segment behaved as functional or pseudogenic. In addition to the first cohort of 500 to 850 subjects, a separate validation cohort of 130 or so different subjects was used. Every discovery cohort repertoire had been produced on one sequencing platform. About 5 DR-DQ haplotypes were handled as single units for association and clustering, since linkage in the cohort was strong. Both class I and class II loci were covered by HLA typing, at four-digit resolution. Among roughly 400 genotyped donors of the cohort, an average of around 240,000 unique TCR beta nucleotide sequences were sequenced per donor, around 18% of them non-productive. Among the roughly 400 genotyped donors, more than 70% belonged to the genetic ancestry cluster associated with self-reported Caucasian donors.

Libraries came from the immunoSEQ multiplex PCR assay. For the multiplex PCR, a mixture combining 60 forward primers for TCR Vbeta segments and 13 reverse primers for TCR Jbeta segments was used. A multiplex PCR assay on genomic DNA amplified the CDR3 region of rearranged TCR beta genes. On the Illumina HiSeq System, the amplified TCR beta libraries were sequenced as 87-base-pair reads. The authors' analysis ran thus. In a later analysis, tens of millions of unique TCR beta chains were counted across the roughly 670 repertoires, and roughly 11 million of these chains were shared by at least two donors. To remove PCR and sequencing errors, raw reads were error-corrected and collapsed into unique sequences using a nearest-neighbor algorithm that merged closely related sequences. CDR3 sequences were aligned to IMGT reference sequences to assign V, D and J gene segments. For a sequence to be retained, at least a six-nucleotide match to both a V gene segment and a J gene segment was required. A rearrangement was called productive if the CDR3 had no stop codons and remained in frame with V and J, and every other rearrangement was called non-productive. CDR3 was defined by IMGT convention, running from the second conserved V-encoded cysteine to the conserved J-encoded phenylalanine. The earlier analysis of more than 450 of the donors excluded sequences that lacked an unambiguous match to a single V gene segment. In an earlier analysis of some 590 of the donors, a V segment was called functional when productive rearrangements were above 56.7%, and segregating when the standard deviation between donors exceeded 5%. To diagnose cytomegalovirus status from the catalog of TCR beta chain sequences, a statistical classification framework was built. In a later analysis, V and J genes were assigned by comparing TCR nucleotide sequences against IMGT/GENE-DB human TR gene sequences. In a later analysis, CDR3 sequences and most-parsimonious VDJ recombination scenarios were assigned using the TCRdist pipeline. In a later analysis, every TCR beta chain was defined by the combination of its CDR3 amino acid sequence and its V-gene family, and reads without a unique V-gene family were dropped. A later analysis removed over 500 highly shared, low-generation-probability nucleotide sequences to deal with suspected cross-contamination and a sequencing artifact. For each public chain, a later analysis derived a clonal expansion index from normalized ranks of inferred template counts within each repertoire. In a later analysis, generation probabilities were computed with a VDJ recombination model fitted to out-of-frame rearrangements, and the resulting probabilities were checked against IGoR. In a later analysis, hypergeometric tests were used to score TCR-TCR, TCR-HLA and TCR-CMV co-occurrence, with a repertoire-size bias correction applied to TCR pairs. A later analysis estimated false discovery rates by permuting HLA or CMV assignments 20 times. In a later analysis, co-occurring TCRs were grouped using DBSCAN, with TCRdist sequence similarity added in when clustering inside HLA-allele-positive subsets. Repertoires with fewer than 30,000 or more than 120,000 public chains, plus five repertoires with anomalous nucleotide sharing, were excluded from co-occurrence clustering. TCRdb's version of the immuneACCESS table is confined to in-frame rearrangements and falls short of the full clone set. An unresolved V gene accounts for under half of the shortfall where checked; the remainder is of unknown origin. V and J calls plus clone size are reproduced from that table; the DNA served to infer D and trimming. The sample table lists over 130,000 clones, less than 85% of them with a count of one. Approximately 1.8% of the sample goes to the ten largest clones.

The cohort was made up of 500 to 850 healthy bone marrow donors. All cohort members were sampled while nominally healthy, although unrecorded immune exposures were likely present. The donor was CMV seronegative and belonged to the group of more than 300 seronegative cohort members. A peripheral blood sample was provided by each donor, and peripheral blood mononuclear cells were used for TCR beta sequencing. The Qiagen DNeasy Blood Extraction Kit was used to extract genomic DNA from the blood cell samples. For this clone: No cognate antigen has been identified for it. No much larger clone exists at a distance of one base, and base qualities are not known.

Overall results and qualifications from the work: Cytomegalovirus status was reported to be diagnosed by the classifier with high specificity and sensitivity in both the original and validation cohorts. This cohort had only TCR beta chains sequenced, and the lack of alpha or paired-chain data limited which features could be detected. Several of the top co-occurrence clusters appeared to be linked to parvovirus B19, influenza, CMV and Epstein-Barr virus, according to a later analysis. When HLA alleles, especially DR and DQ, strongly co-occurred, attributing TCR associations to individual alleles was difficult. An earlier analysis of approximately 600 of the donors showed that most TCR beta V segments appeared in productive rearrangements either about 90% or about 30% of the time, which broadly matched IMGT annotations. In a later analysis, HLA-associated TCR beta chains were found to be more clonally expanded and to have lower generation probabilities than equally common non-associated chains. Linkage disequilibrium might explain the correlated functional status among segregating V segments, but an unknown experimental factor could not be excluded. A cluster of highly shared sequence variants was judged likely to be a technical artifact of the sequencing pipeline. Some 15 rarely observed V segments, including chromosome 9 orphons, were excluded from the earlier analysis of approximately 500 of the donors because counts were too low. Most CMV-associated TCR beta chains appeared to be HLA-restricted in a later analysis, and the HLA associations seemed to be driven largely by CMV exposure. A later analysis found that TCR association rates varied across HLA loci, with DRB1 alleles showing the most associated TCRs and HLA-C alleles the fewest. The authors suggested that the approach could potentially be extended to other disease states and immunological phenotypes. A further reported finding was that TCR beta sequences accurately predicted the HLA-A and HLA-B alleles for most subjects in the first cohort. The only immune exposure information available for the cohort was CMV serostatus. The presence/absence analyses assumed that sequencing depth was roughly uniform across donors, and that assumption may not be true. Some IMGT-functional V segments, including TRBV6-2 and TRBV6-3, could not be told apart with the 87-base-pair reads, so those segments were excluded. A later genetic analysis reported fewer N-insertions in productive TCRs among donors in an Asian-associated ancestry cluster than the approximately 670-donor mean. In the study, 150 to 200 TCR beta chains were listed as associated with cytomegalovirus. V-gene and J-gene trimming of TCR beta chains was associated with a missense DCLRE1C variant in a later genetic analysis, and the association was replicated in an independent cohort. At a false discovery rate of 0.05, a later analysis linked fewer than 20,000 TCR beta sequences to specific HLA alleles. Because HLA typing was unavailable for some donors at each locus, only the typed subset was used in association tests. While some public TCRs were present in many individuals, most TCR sequences turned up only very rarely across donors. In vitro tests confirmed that a few of the cytomegalovirus-associated TCR beta chains recognize cytomegalovirus antigens.

The CDR3 covers 15 residues, taking in both the cysteine and the phenylalanine. Solely the CDR3 DNA is kept, with 45 bases framed from the first base. CDR1 SGHTA and CDR2 FQGTGA were looked up in the germline V gene. Here V drops 0 bases and J drops 3 bases, and the junction holds 2 bases not matched to any gene. The rearrangement combines TRBV7-3 with TRBJ2-3; 8 bases in the junction line up with TRBD2. The receptor was isolated from a middle-aged man in good health and CMV-seronegative. Sequencing used PBMCs. In nucleotides, the sequence is TGTGCCAGCAGCTTAACCAGCGGGGGTACAGATACGCAGTATTTT. The translation is CASSLTSGGTDTQYF.